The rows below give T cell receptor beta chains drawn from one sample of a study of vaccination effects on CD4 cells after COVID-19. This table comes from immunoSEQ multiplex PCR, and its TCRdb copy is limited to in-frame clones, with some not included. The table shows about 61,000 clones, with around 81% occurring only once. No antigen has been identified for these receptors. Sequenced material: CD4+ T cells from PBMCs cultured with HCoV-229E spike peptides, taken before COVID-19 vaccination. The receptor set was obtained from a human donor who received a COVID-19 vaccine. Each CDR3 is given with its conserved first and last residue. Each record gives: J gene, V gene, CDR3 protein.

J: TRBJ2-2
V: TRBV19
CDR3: CASSRGQGSVNTGELFF

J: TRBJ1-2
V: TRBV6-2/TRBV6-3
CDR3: CASSSNNSPYGYTF

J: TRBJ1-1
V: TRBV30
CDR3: CAWRHPNTEAFF

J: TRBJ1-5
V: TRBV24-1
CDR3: CATSDFSNQPQHF

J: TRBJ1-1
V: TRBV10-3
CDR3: CAISVRGVNTEAFF

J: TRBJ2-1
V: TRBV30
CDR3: CAWSVGAGSSDAQFF

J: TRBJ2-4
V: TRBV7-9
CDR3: CASSPTSGTHNIQYF

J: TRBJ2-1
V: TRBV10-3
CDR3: CAISDPGLAGNYNEQFF

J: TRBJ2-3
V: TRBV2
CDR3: CASSTGTSTDTQYF

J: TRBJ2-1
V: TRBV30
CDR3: CAWSRGPYNEQFF

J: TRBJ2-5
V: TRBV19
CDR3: CASGERGVRETQYF

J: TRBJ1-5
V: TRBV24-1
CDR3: CATSDRDSNQPQHF

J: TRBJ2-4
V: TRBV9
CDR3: CASSTGEAKNIQYF

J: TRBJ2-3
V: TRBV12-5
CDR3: CASGSRLRPDTQYF

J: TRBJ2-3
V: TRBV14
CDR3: CASSQEGLARADTQYF

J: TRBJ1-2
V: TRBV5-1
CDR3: CASSEGQGNYGYTF

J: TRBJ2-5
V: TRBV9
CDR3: CASSVALAEQETQYF

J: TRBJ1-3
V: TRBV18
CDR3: CASSPVGTSGNTIYF

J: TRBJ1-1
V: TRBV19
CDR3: CASSNRVEAFF

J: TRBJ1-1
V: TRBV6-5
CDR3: CASSSGGTSRTEAFF

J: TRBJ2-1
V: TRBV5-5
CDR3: CASTRTIRDYNEQFF

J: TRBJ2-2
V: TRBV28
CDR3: CASSVVNRELFF

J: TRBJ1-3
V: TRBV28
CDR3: CASSLSGQGSGNTIYF

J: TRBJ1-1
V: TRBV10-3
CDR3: CAIRDGTGGSVTEAFF

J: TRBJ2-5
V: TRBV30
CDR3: CAWSPGAQETQYF

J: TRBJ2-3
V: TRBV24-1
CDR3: CATSDLRQSTDTQYF

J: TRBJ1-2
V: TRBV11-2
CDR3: CASSLERTRFYYGYTF

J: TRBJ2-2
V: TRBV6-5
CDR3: CASSLDRGAGELFF

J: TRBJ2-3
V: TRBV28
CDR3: CASSLRGVLGSTQYF

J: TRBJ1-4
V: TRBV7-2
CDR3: CASSLYEYSGEKLFF

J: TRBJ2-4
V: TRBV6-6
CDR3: CASNNRGAKNIQYF

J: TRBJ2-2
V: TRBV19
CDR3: CASSRQPTGELFF

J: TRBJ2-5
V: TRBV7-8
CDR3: CASSVLVGQETQYF

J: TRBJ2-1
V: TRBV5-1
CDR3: CASSSTSGGVNEQFF

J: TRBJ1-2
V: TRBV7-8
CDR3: CASSVSQGGYTF

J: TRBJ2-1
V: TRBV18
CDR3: CASSPGTSNEQFF

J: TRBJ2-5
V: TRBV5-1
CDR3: CASSLRLVATPAEETQYF

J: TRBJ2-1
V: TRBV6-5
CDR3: CASRGVGQFNEQFF

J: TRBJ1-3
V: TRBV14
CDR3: CASSQASSGNTIYF

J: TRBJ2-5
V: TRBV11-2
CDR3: CASSLSRWETQYF

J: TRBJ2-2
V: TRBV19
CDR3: CASSNAPPSGGGRELFF

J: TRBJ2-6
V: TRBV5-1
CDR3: CASSFLQGSGANVLTF

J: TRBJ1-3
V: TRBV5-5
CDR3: CASSSGVGSGNTIYF

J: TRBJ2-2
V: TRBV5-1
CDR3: CASSFDSPPNTGELFF

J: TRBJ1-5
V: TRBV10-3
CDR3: CASGQGGSNQPQHF

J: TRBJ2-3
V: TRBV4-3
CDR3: CASSQVRSSIDTQYF

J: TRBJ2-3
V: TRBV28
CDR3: CASRAFSYTQYF

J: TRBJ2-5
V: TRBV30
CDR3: CAWSLPGTGVGETQYF